The clone carrying this T cell receptor beta chain was seen only a few times. This entry belongs to a study of blood T cell repertoires in COVID-19. In germline, CDR1 is SGHRS, CDR2 YFSETQ. V lost 4 bases and J 0 bases, leaving 14 bases between the germline ends. This CDR3 is built from 16 residues. Data came from immunoSEQ multiplex PCR; TCRdb stores just in-frame clones and leaves some out. This sample yields about 67,000 clones, of which more than 75% are seen a single time; 5% to 7.5% belongs to the top ten. The clonotype comes from a woman aged 60-75 years with acute or convalescent COVID-19. The sequencing sample was made of peripheral blood. The gene calls are TRBV5-1 and TRBJ1-3; TRBD1 is a possible D gene (6 bases). Here the CDR3 reads CASSPTGPLSGNTIYF. The CDR3, as DNA: TGCGCCAGCAGCCCAACAGGGCCCCTCTCTGGAAACACCATATATTTT.